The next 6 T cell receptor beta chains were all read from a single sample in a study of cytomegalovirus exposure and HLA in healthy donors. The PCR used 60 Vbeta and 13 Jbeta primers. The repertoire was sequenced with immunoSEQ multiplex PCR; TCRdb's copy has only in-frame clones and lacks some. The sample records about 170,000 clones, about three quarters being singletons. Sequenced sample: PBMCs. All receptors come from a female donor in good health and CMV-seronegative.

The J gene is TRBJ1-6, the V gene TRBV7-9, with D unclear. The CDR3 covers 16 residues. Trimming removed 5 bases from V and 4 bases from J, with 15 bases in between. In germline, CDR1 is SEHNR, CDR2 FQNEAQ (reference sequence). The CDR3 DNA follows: TGTGCCAGCAGCCCCAGCGTGACGGGTTATAATTCACCCCTCCACTTT. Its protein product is CASSPSVTGYNSPLHF.

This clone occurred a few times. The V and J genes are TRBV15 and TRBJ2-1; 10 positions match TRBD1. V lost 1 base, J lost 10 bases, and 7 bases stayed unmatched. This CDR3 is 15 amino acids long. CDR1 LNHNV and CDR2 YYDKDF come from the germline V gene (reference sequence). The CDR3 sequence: CATSRVLDRGMEQFF. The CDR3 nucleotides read TGTGCCACCAGCAGAGTATTGGACAGGGGGATGGAGCAGTTCTTC.

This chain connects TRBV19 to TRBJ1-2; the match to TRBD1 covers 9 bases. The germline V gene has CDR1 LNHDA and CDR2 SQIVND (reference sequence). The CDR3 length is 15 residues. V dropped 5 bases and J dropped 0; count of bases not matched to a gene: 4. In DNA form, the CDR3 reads TGTGCCAGTAGTGATCGACAGGGGGCTAACTATGGCTACACCTTC. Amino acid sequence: CASSDRQGANYGYTF.

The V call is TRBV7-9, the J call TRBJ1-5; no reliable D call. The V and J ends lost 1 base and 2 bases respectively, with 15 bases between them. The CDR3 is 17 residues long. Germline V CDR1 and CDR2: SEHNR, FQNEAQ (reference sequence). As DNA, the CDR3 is TGTGCCAGCAGCTTAGGGGGAGCCAGAGGAGGCAATCAGCCCCAGCATTTT. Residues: CASSLGGARGGNQPQHF.

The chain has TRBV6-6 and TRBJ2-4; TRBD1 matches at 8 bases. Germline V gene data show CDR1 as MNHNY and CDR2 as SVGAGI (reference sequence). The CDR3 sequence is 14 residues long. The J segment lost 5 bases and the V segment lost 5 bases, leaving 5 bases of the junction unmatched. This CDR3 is CASSNDRGQNIQYF. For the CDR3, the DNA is TGTGCCAGCAGTAACGACAGGGGACAAAACATTCAGTACTTC.

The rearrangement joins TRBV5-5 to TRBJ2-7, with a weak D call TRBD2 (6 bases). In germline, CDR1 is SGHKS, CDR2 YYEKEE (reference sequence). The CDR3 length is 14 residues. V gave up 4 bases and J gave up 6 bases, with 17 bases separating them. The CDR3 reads CASSLTGERIEQYF. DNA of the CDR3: TGTGCCAGCAGCCTGACGGGGGAAAGGATCGAGCAGTACTTC.